A single sample gave rise to the 4 T cell receptor beta chains below, sequenced in a study of shared clonotypes between healthy human individuals. Measured with immunoSEQ multiplex PCR; TCRdb has only the in-frame clones, and not every one. The sample consists of more than 2,000,000 clones, over 85% of them appearing once. The sample comprised naive CD4+ T cells from PBMCs. The subset was: CD45RA+ positively selected. The origin of the receptors is a man aged 18 to 30 in good health. Some clones in this sample may be carry-over from other donors' samples.

The CDR3: CASSGTDRDNEKLFF. CDR3 sequence (DNA): TGTGCCAGCAGTGGGACGGACAGAGATAATGAAAAACTGTTTTTT. This chain connects TRBV25-1 to TRBJ1-4; the D gene is possibly TRBD1 (6 bases). Deletions cut 4 bases from V and 4 bases from J, with 13 bases between. CDR1 is MGHDK and CDR2 is SYGVNS in the germline V gene. The CDR3 has 15 amino acids.

J is TRBJ2-5 and V is TRBV5-5; a possible D gene is TRBD1 (5 bases). Germline values: CDR1 SGHKS, CDR2 YYEKEE (reference sequence). This CDR3 is 14 amino acids long. The V gene lost 4 bases and the J gene lost 3 bases, with 13 bases spanning the gap. CDR3 amino acids: CASSDPRTKETQYF. The CDR3 DNA reads TGTGCCAGCAGCGATCCCCGGACAAAAGAGACCCAGTACTTC.

This chain connects TRBV7-3 to TRBJ2-1, with 10 nucleotides matching TRBD2. The germline V gene encodes CDR1 SGHTA and CDR2 FQGTGA. V lost 5 bases to trimming and J lost 9 bases; unmatched junction nucleotides: 7. This CDR3 region has 14 residues. CDR3 DNA: TGTGCCAGCAGCGCCGGGACTAGCGTGGGTGAGCAGTTCTTC. Its translation is CASSAGTSVGEQFF.

Concerning this clone: Germline and junction disagree at one end, which may indicate a read error. J is TRBJ2-1 and V is TRBV7-3; D remains ambiguous. The germline V gene has CDR1 SGHTA and CDR2 FQGTGA. This CDR3 has 14 residues. CDR3 in amino acids: CASSLTRLGAEQFF. The CDR3 region has the DNA TGTGCCAGCAGTTTAACTCGCTTGGGCGCCGAGCAGTTCTTC.